Following are 23 T cell receptor beta chains from one sample sequenced in a study of blood T cell repertoires in COVID-19. TCRdb's copy holds only in-frame clones and misses some; the assay was immunoSEQ multiplex PCR. The sample has about 190,000 clones, over 75% seen once; the top ten hold 5.5% to 7%. The sample was peripheral blood. The receptors come from a woman between 40 and 55 years old who had recovered from COVID-19.

This chain uses TRBV7-3 with TRBJ2-3, with 7 bases fitting TRBD2. The trim removed 1 base at V and 4 bases at J, leaving 8 bases unmatched. The CDR3 consists of 16 residues. Germline loops: CDR1 SGHTA, CDR2 FQGTGA. CDR3 sequence (DNA): TGTGCCAGCAGCTTAAATCCGGCGGGAGAAGCAGATACGCAGTATTTT. It encodes CASSLNPAGEADTQYF.

The J gene is TRBJ2-5, the V gene TRBV2, with 7 nucleotides matching TRBD1. The V segment lost 5 bases and the J segment 2 bases; nucleotides outside the gene matches: 2. The CDR3 totals 13 residues. CDR1 is SNHLY, CDR2 FYNNEI, per germline. The chain's CDR3 is CASSMTGQETQYF. The CDR3 nucleotides are TGTGCCAGCAGTATGACAGGGCAAGAGACCCAGTACTTC.

The chain joins TRBV5-1 to TRBJ1-3; 8 positions match TRBD1. With V trimmed by 4 bases and J by 2 bases, 5 bases remained unmatched. The CDR3 has 15 amino acids. In germline, CDR1 is SGHRS, CDR2 YFSETQ. This CDR3 reads CASSEGQVAGNTIYF. The CDR3 coding sequence is TGCGCCAGCAGCGAGGGACAGGTAGCTGGAAACACCATATATTTT. The entire variable domain, with the rest obtained from reference TRBV5-1 and TRBJ1-3, is as follows: KAGVTQTPRYLIKTRGQQVTLSCSPISGHRSVSWYQQTPGQGLQFLFEYFSETQRNKGNFPGRFSGRQFSNSRSEMNVSTLELGDSALYLCASSEGQVAGNTIYFGEGSWLTVV.

This chain uses TRBV10-2 with TRBJ2-7, with 7 bases fitting TRBD1. From germline, CDR1 is WSHSY and CDR2 SAAADI. The CDR3 runs to 15 residues. V was pared by 5 bases and J by 4 bases, with 11 bases of the junction left unmatched. CDR3 in amino acids: CASSPTGSGKYEQYF. For the CDR3, the DNA is TGCGCCAGCAGTCCGACAGGGAGTGGGAAGTACGAGCAGTACTTC.

The rearrangement uses TRBV7-9 and TRBJ2-3, with D perhaps TRBD1 (6 bases). The CDR3 contains 14 residues. V lost 4 bases to trimming and J lost 2 bases, with 10 bases between them. Looked up from germline, CDR1 is SEHNR and CDR2 is FQNEAQ (reference sequence). CDR3: CASSWGLLTDTQYF. The DNA for the CDR3 is TGTGCCAGCAGCTGGGGGCTTCTCACAGATACGCAGTATTTT.

J is TRBJ2-7 and V is TRBV28; 8 positions match TRBD2. Germline V gene lookup returns CDR1 MDHEN and CDR2 SYDVKM. This CDR3 spans 16 amino acids. With V trimmed by 3 bases and J by 7 bases, 14 bases remained unmatched. CDR3 nucleotides: TGTGCCAGCAGTTTTGTGGGTAGGGCGCGCGGGGGGGAGCAGTACTTC. Protein: CASSFVGRARGGEQYF.

CDR3 bases: TGTGCCTGGAGTGCCCGCCGGGTCTCCTACGAGCAGTACTTC. This encodes CAWSARRVSYEQYF. The chain links TRBV30 to TRBJ2-7; the D is unclear. The ends were cut back, 1 base at V and 0 bases at J, with 10 bases in the middle. The germline gives CDR1 GTSNPN, CDR2 SVGIG (reference sequence). The length of the CDR3 is 14 residues. The whole variable domain, filled in from reference TRBV30 and TRBJ2-7, reads SQTIHQWPATLVQPVGSPLSLECTVEGTSNPNLYWYRQAAGRGLQLLFYSVGIGQISSEVPQNLSASRPQDRQFILSSKKLLLSDSGFYLCAWSARRVSYEQYFGPGTRLTVT.

The J gene is TRBJ1-5, the V gene TRBV2, with 7 bases aligning to TRBD1. Germline V gene lookup returns CDR1 SNHLY and CDR2 FYNNEI. V trimming: 6 bases; J trimming: 4 bases; junction bases outside the gene matches: 9. This CDR3 has 15 amino acids. CDR3 bases: TGTGCCAGCAGCGGAAGACAGGGAGTGAATCAGCCCCAGCATTTT. It translates to CASSGRQGVNQPQHF.

The J gene is TRBJ1-2, the V gene TRBV2; 7 bases match TRBD1. With 3 bases clipped from V and 3 bases from J, the junction kept 10 bases outside the gene matches. The length of the CDR3 is 16 residues. CDR1 is SNHLY, CDR2 FYNNEI, per germline. The CDR3 reads CASSERQGRSHYGYTF. CDR3 nucleotides: TGTGCCAGCAGTGAGCGACAGGGCCGGAGTCACTATGGCTACACCTTC.

The chain joins TRBV28 to TRBJ2-7, with D hard to call. V was pared by 5 bases and J by 1 base, with 18 bases between. Looked up from germline, CDR1 is MDHEN and CDR2 is SYDVKM. The CDR3 consists of 16 residues. DNA for the CDR3: TGTGCCAGCAGTCGGAATCCTAGGCAGATGTCCTACGAGCAGTACTTC. It specifies CASSRNPRQMSYEQYF. Variable domain in full (rest from reference TRBV28 and TRBJ2-7): DVKVTQSSRYLVKRTGEKVFLECVQDMDHENMFWYRQDPGLGLRLIYFSYDVKMKEKGDIPEGYSVSREKKERFSLILESASTNQTSMYLCASSRNPRQMSYEQYFGPGTRLTVT.

The chain combines TRBV19 with TRBJ2-2; 7 nucleotides align to TRBD2. The V and J ends lost 3 bases and 5 bases, in that order; junction bases with no gene match: 6. The CDR3 length is 15 residues. Germline loops: CDR1 LNHDA, CDR2 SQIVND (reference sequence). The DNA of the CDR3 is TGTGCCAGTAGTATTACGGGGGGACGGACCGGGGAGCTGTTTTTT. It translates to CASSITGGRTGELFF.

The rearrangement joins TRBV6-6 to TRBJ2-7, with unresolved D. The CDR3 covers 14 residues. The V gene lost 5 bases and the J gene lost 2 bases, with 13 bases spanning the gap. CDR1 MNHNY and CDR2 SVGAGI come from the germline V gene (reference sequence). CDR3 nucleotide sequence: TGTGCCAGCAGTCCTGACTCGGTTCCCTACGAGCAGTACTTC. This sequence encodes CASSPDSVPYEQYF.

This chain connects TRBV6-4 to TRBJ2-3, with D possibly being TRBD1 (6 bases). The V gene lost 0 bases and the J gene lost 5 bases, with 15 bases spanning the gap. Germline CDR1 and CDR2: MRHNA and SNTAGT. The CDR3 sequence is 16 residues long. The CDR3 sequence: CASSDSITGRIDTQYF. In DNA, the CDR3 is TGTGCCAGCAGTGACTCGATAACAGGGAGAATAGATACGCAGTATTTT.

The chain recombines TRBV12-3 or TRBV12-4 with TRBJ2-7; 8 bases fit TRBD1. The CDR3 has 12 amino acids. With 10 bases clipped from V and 0 bases from J, the junction kept 2 bases outside the gene matches. The CDR3 loop is CATRGPSYEQYF. The CDR3 nucleotides read TGTGCCACCAGGGGGCCCTCCTACGAGCAGTACTTC.

This clone has just one count. The chain links TRBV29-1 to TRBJ2-7, with TRBD2 as a possible D gene (5 bases). V lost 7 bases to trimming and J lost 7 bases, with 23 bases between them. The CDR3 is 14 amino acids. The germline V gene has CDR1 SQVTM and CDR2 ANQGSEA. CDR3 sequence: CSALWESGRREQYF. CDR3 bases: TGCAGCGCTCTTTGGGAGTCGGGAAGGAGGGAGCAGTACTTC.

This clone was picked up one time. The chain uses TRBV28 and TRBJ2-7; tentative D call: TRBD2 (6 bases). From germline, CDR1 is MDHEN and CDR2 SYDVKM. This CDR3 is 12 amino acids long. V lost 5 bases and J lost 4, with 9 bases in between. CDR3 in amino acids: CASSQEGYEQYF. Here the CDR3 DNA reads TGTGCCAGCAGTCAGGAGGGGTACGAGCAGTACTTC.

J is TRBJ2-2 and V is TRBV7-9, with 10 bases that match TRBD1. The V segment lost 5 bases and the J segment 6 bases; nucleotides outside the gene matches: 3. This CDR3 spans 14 amino acids. Germline loops: CDR1 SEHNR, CDR2 FQNEAQ (reference sequence). CDR3 in DNA: TGTGCCAGCAGCCCGGGGACAGGGGCCGGGGAGCTGTTTTTT. This codes for CASSPGTGAGELFF.

The J gene is TRBJ1-1, the V gene TRBV6-5, with TRBD1 identical over 8 bases. After removal of 4 bases from V and 4 bases from J, the junction contained 2 bases not matched to a gene. Germline assignment: CDR1 MNHEY and CDR2 SVGAGI. The CDR3 contains 13 residues. The CDR3 DNA follows: TGTGCCAGCAGTTTGGGGACAGGCACTGAAGCTTTCTTT. It codes for CASSLGTGTEAFF.

A single count supports this clone. The chain couples TRBV27 to TRBJ2-3; TRBD1 aligns across 7 bases. The V gene end was trimmed by 5 bases and the J gene end by 4 bases; junction bases not matched to a gene: 0. This CDR3 contains 12 residues. Germline V gene lookup returns CDR1 MNHEY and CDR2 SMNVEV (reference sequence). The CDR3 DNA is TGTGCCAGCAGTACAGGGGCAGATACGCAGTATTTT. Translation: CASSTGADTQYF.

V usage is TRBV7-2 and J usage is TRBJ1-6, with D possibly matching TRBD1 (6 bases). Looked up from germline, CDR1 is SGHTA and CDR2 is FQGNSA. V was cut by 5 bases and J by 9 bases, with 14 bases left in between. The CDR3 is 14 amino acids. CDR3 sequence reads: CASSGPGHLSPLHF. Here the CDR3 DNA reads TGTGCCAGCAGCGGGCCGGGACACCTTTCACCCCTCCACTTT.

Only one count was recorded for this clone. The chain couples TRBV15 to TRBJ1-5; D call uncertain. Germline V lookup: CDR1 LNHNV, CDR2 YYDKDF (reference sequence). V lost 0 bases and J 0 bases, leaving 6 bases between the germline ends. CDR3 length: 15 residues. The chain's CDR3 is CATSRERYSNQPQHF. The CDR3 DNA reads TGTGCCACCAGCAGAGAACGGTATAGCAATCAGCCCCAGCATTTT.

V gene TRBV11-3 combines with J gene TRBJ1-5; D is uncertain. The CDR3 is 13 residues long. CDR1 and CDR2 (germline): SGHNT, YENEEA. Trimming removed 5 bases from V and 9 bases from J, with 14 bases in between. Here the CDR3 DNA reads TGTGCCAGCAGCACCCCAATCGGTCGGCCCCAGCATTTT. Amino acid sequence: CASSTPIGRPQHF.

This chain connects TRBV3-1 (or the pseudogene TRBV3-2) to TRBJ1-4, with D perhaps matching TRBD1 (5 bases). CDR1 is LGHDT and CDR2 is YNNKEL in the germline V gene (reference sequence). The CDR3 covers 16 residues. V was pared by 4 bases and J by 7 bases, with 19 bases between. DNA of the CDR3: TGTGCCAGCAGCCCCCTCGGGCGGGGGGGAACTGAAAAACTGTTTTTT. This gives the protein CASSPLGRGGTEKLFF.